This paragraph covers one TCR beta chain sequence. What it binds is unknown. This specimen belongs to a study of CD8+CD57+ T cells in acquired aplastic anemia. Study details: Recorded DNA amounts for sorted CD4+ and CD8+ cells had an average of approximately 3.2 ug. Points from the study as a whole: In common between the patients and the controls were around 30 CD8+ CDR3 sequences. Patients and controls had CD8+ Simpson's diversity values that were not significantly distinct.

The CDR3 contains 15 residues. Trimming shortened V by 7 bases and J by 7 bases, and 22 bases separated the two germline ends. In germline, CDR1 is SQVTM, CDR2 ANQGSEA. Genomic DNA constituted the template upon which TCR beta VDJ and CDR3 profiling was performed. TCRdb reprocessed the reads with MiXCR, giving one entry per CDR3 protein. The repertoire holds 250,000 to 350,000 distinct CDR3 sequences, with 55% to 60% as singletons. The sequence derives from a human donor with severe aplastic anemia or a healthy control (not recorded which). The sequenced material came from sorted CD4+, CD8+, or CD8+CD57+ T cells (not recorded which) from PBMCs. V usage is TRBV29-1 and J usage is TRBJ1-4; no clear D gene. The CDR3 DNA sequence: TGCAGCGGCCTATCGGGCCCCGACTTCAGTGAAAAACTGTTTTTT. As protein: CSGLSGPDFSEKLFF.